The present TCR beta chain was sequenced within a study of blood T cell repertoires in COVID-19. Study at large: Samples came from the United States, Italy and Spain, spanning acute and convalescent COVID-19.

J gave up 3 bases and V 2 bases, and 0 bases lay outside the gene matches. The CDR3 totals 13 residues. Germline values: CDR1 LNHNV, CDR2 YYDKDF (reference sequence). Profiling relied on immunoSEQ multiplex PCR, and the TCRdb table lists in-frame clones only, not all of them. In the table there are about 380,000 clones, more than 75% of which are singletons. Participants were aged roughly 18 to 89 years, lived in under 25 US areas, and enrolled virtually. Each participant's cohort was designated according to participant-reported clinical history. Cohort 3 donors counted as recovered after two negative PCRs, clearance, or resolved symptoms.

The V call is TRBV15, the J call TRBJ1-2; 7 bases line up with TRBD1. The receptor was derived from a woman aged 18-30 years who had recovered from COVID-19. The specimen was PBMCs or T cells enriched from blood (not recorded which). CDR3 coding DNA: TGTGCCACCAGCAGACAGGGGGACTATGGCTACACCTTC. It is translated as CATSRQGDYGYTF.